These T cell receptor beta chains were read from a single sample in a study of blood T cell repertoires in COVID-19. The data were produced by immunoSEQ multiplex PCR, yet TCRdb's version contains in-frame clones alone and is incomplete. The profile shows 140,000 or so clones, 70% to 90% of them singletons. The sequencing sample was made of peripheral blood. The origin of the receptors is a man between 50 and 59 years old with acute or convalescent COVID-19. CDR3s include the opening cysteine and the closing phenylalanine or tryptophan. D genes are given only for firm matches. Not every row has a clone size; where given, it reads once, few, many or a size class.

abundance: .
d_gene: .
v_gene: TRBV10-2
j_gene: TRBJ1-4
CDR3nt: TGCGCCAGCAGTGAGAGGGCAGGGGTTGAAAAACTGTTTTTT
CDR3aa: CASSERAGVEKLFF

abundance: .
d_gene: .
v_gene: TRBV24-1
j_gene: TRBJ1-5
CDR3nt: TGTGCCACCAGTGGGTCGGGAATGAATCAGCCCCAGCATTTT
CDR3aa: CATSGSGMNQPQHF

abundance: .
d_gene: TRBD1
v_gene: TRBV24-1
j_gene: TRBJ1-5
CDR3nt: TGTGCCACCAGTGATGGGACAGGGTACAATCAGCCCCAGCATTTT
CDR3aa: CATSDGTGYNQPQHF

abundance: .
d_gene: .
v_gene: TRBV7-6
j_gene: TRBJ2-3
CDR3nt: TGTGCCAGCAGCCGGGTCTGGTACGATACGCAGTATTTT
CDR3aa: CASSRVWYDTQYF

abundance: .
d_gene: .
v_gene: TRBV4-1
j_gene: TRBJ1-6
CDR3nt: TGCGCCAGCAGCCGAAAGACGGCGGAGGGTAGTTCACCCCTCCACTTT
CDR3aa: CASSRKTAEGSSPLHF

abundance: .
d_gene: .
v_gene: TRBV7-9
j_gene: TRBJ1-2
CDR3nt: TGTGCCAGCAGCTCGCTGCAGGGTGATGGCTACACCTTC
CDR3aa: CASSSLQGDGYTF

abundance: .
d_gene: .
v_gene: TRBV7-2
j_gene: TRBJ2-3
CDR3nt: TGTGCCAGGTCCGCACTTGCAGATACGCAGTATTTT
CDR3aa: CARSALADTQYF

abundance: .
d_gene: TRBD2
v_gene: TRBV9
j_gene: TRBJ2-1
CDR3nt: TGTGCCAGCAGCGTGGGACTAGCAGGCTACAATGAGCAGTTCTTC
CDR3aa: CASSVGLAGYNEQFF

abundance: .
d_gene: .
v_gene: TRBV6-2/TRBV6-3
j_gene: TRBJ2-5
CDR3nt: TGTGCCAGCAGTTACTTAAAGACCCAGTACTTC
CDR3aa: CASSYLKTQYF

abundance: once
d_gene: .
v_gene: TRBV30
j_gene: TRBJ1-5
CDR3nt: TGTGCCTGGAGTGTTTTAAGCAATCAGCCCCAGCATTTT
CDR3aa: CAWSVLSNQPQHF

abundance: .
d_gene: .
v_gene: TRBV11-2
j_gene: TRBJ1-5
CDR3nt: TGTGCCAGCAGCCCGGGGGACGTAGTTCAGCCCCAGCATTTT
CDR3aa: CASSPGDVVQPQHF

abundance: .
d_gene: .
v_gene: TRBV9
j_gene: TRBJ2-5
CDR3nt: TGTGCCAGCAGCGCCACTAGCAACCAAGAGACCCAGTACTTC
CDR3aa: CASSATSNQETQYF

abundance: .
d_gene: .
v_gene: TRBV5-6
j_gene: TRBJ2-2
CDR3nt: TGTGCCAGCAGCTTGGGGGAACTAGGACGAGGCGGGGAGCTGTTTTTT
CDR3aa: CASSLGELGRGGELFF

abundance: .
d_gene: .
v_gene: TRBV30
j_gene: TRBJ2-7
CDR3nt: TGTGCCTGGAGCCTCTCCTACGAGCAGTACTTC
CDR3aa: CAWSLSYEQYF

abundance: .
d_gene: TRBD1
v_gene: TRBV30
j_gene: TRBJ1-2
CDR3nt: TGTGCCTGGAGTCGGACAGGGCAGGTTGGCTACACCTTC
CDR3aa: CAWSRTGQVGYTF

abundance: .
d_gene: TRBD2
v_gene: TRBV4-1
j_gene: TRBJ2-7
CDR3nt: TGCGCCAGCAGCCAGTCCGGGACTAGCGGGGGGACCTACGAGCAGTACTTC
CDR3aa: CASSQSGTSGGTYEQYF

abundance: once
d_gene: TRBD1
v_gene: TRBV2
j_gene: TRBJ2-7
CDR3nt: TGTGCCAGCACCCCCGTCCCGGGACAGGAGCCCTACGAGCAGTACTTC
CDR3aa: CASTPVPGQEPYEQYF

abundance: .
d_gene: TRBD1
v_gene: TRBV30
j_gene: TRBJ1-5
CDR3nt: TGTGCCTGGACTCCGGGACAGCTCAATCAGCCCCAGCATTTT
CDR3aa: CAWTPGQLNQPQHF

abundance: .
d_gene: TRBD2
v_gene: TRBV11-3
j_gene: TRBJ2-1
CDR3nt: TGTGCCAGCAGTGCCCCCATAGCGGGAGATTGGAATGAGCAGTTCTTC
CDR3aa: CASSAPIAGDWNEQFF

abundance: few
d_gene: TRBD2
v_gene: TRBV11-3
j_gene: TRBJ2-2
CDR3nt: TGTGCCAGCAGCCTAAGCGGGGGGCCCGGGGAGCTGTTTTTT
CDR3aa: CASSLSGGPGELFF

abundance: .
d_gene: .
v_gene: TRBV21-1
j_gene: TRBJ2-3
CDR3nt: TGTGCCAGCAGCAAAGCAGGCCGCGGGGGAGTTTCAATAGATACGCAGTATTTT
CDR3aa: CASSKAGRGGVSIDTQYF

abundance: once
d_gene: .
v_gene: TRBV5-6
j_gene: TRBJ1-2
CDR3nt: TGTGCCAGCAGCTCCGGGACACCTTATGGCTACACCTTC
CDR3aa: CASSSGTPYGYTF

abundance: .
d_gene: .
v_gene: TRBV5-6
j_gene: TRBJ2-2
CDR3nt: TGTGCCAGCAGCCATGACAGGATAGCCGGGGAGCTGTTTTTT
CDR3aa: CASSHDRIAGELFF

abundance: .
d_gene: TRBD2
v_gene: TRBV11-3
j_gene: TRBJ2-1
CDR3nt: TGTGCCAGCAGCTTTGGGCCGACTAGCGGGAGTTATAATGAGCAGTTCTTC
CDR3aa: CASSFGPTSGSYNEQFF

abundance: .
d_gene: TRBD1
v_gene: TRBV10-1
j_gene: TRBJ2-2
CDR3nt: TGCGCCAGCAGTGACCCACCGGGACAGGGGGATTCCGGGGAGCTGTTTTTT
CDR3aa: CASSDPPGQGDSGELFF

abundance: .
d_gene: TRBD1
v_gene: TRBV6-5
j_gene: TRBJ1-2
CDR3nt: TGTGCCAGCATCGATTCAGGGGGCTTTAACTATGGCTACACCTTC
CDR3aa: CASIDSGGFNYGYTF

abundance: .
d_gene: .
v_gene: TRBV11-3
j_gene: TRBJ2-2
CDR3nt: TGTGCCAGCAGCTTAGAAGTCCTTGGTTTGGCGGGACCGAACACCGGGGAGCTGTTTTTT
CDR3aa: CASSLEVLGLAGPNTGELFF

abundance: .
d_gene: TRBD1
v_gene: TRBV18
j_gene: TRBJ1-1
CDR3nt: TGTGCCAGCTCACCATTGAGTGCCCAGGGGGGCACTGAAGCTTTCTTT
CDR3aa: CASSPLSAQGGTEAFF

abundance: .
d_gene: .
v_gene: TRBV5-1
j_gene: TRBJ1-6
CDR3nt: TGCGCCAGCAGCCAACCCGCGGGCGCGGGTTCCAATTCACCCCTCCACTTT
CDR3aa: CASSQPAGAGSNSPLHF

abundance: .
d_gene: .
v_gene: TRBV3-1/TRBV3-2
j_gene: TRBJ1-4
CDR3nt: TGTGCCAGCAGCCAAGACCCCCCACAGGGTCCCGGACTGTTTTTT
CDR3aa: CASSQDPPQGPGLFF

abundance: .
d_gene: TRBD1
v_gene: TRBV4-2
j_gene: TRBJ2-2
CDR3nt: TGTGCCAGCACCCCACTCACAGGGGACACCGGGGAGCTGTTTTTT
CDR3aa: CASTPLTGDTGELFF

abundance: .
d_gene: TRBD1
v_gene: TRBV14
j_gene: TRBJ2-7
CDR3nt: TGTGCCAGCCGGGGACAGTCCTACGAGCAGTACTTC
CDR3aa: CASRGQSYEQYF

abundance: .
d_gene: .
v_gene: TRBV20-1
j_gene: TRBJ1-1
CDR3nt: TGCAGTGCTAGTATTGTCGGGACTGAAGCTTTCTTT
CDR3aa: CSASIVGTEAFF

abundance: .
d_gene: .
v_gene: TRBV11-2
j_gene: TRBJ1-4
CDR3nt: TGTGCCAGCAGCCCCCTCGGGACTAATGAAAAACTGTTTTTT
CDR3aa: CASSPLGTNEKLFF

abundance: .
d_gene: .
v_gene: TRBV29-1
j_gene: TRBJ2-7
CDR3nt: TGCAGCGTGGAGGCTAGTCGCTACGAGCAGTACTTC
CDR3aa: CSVEASRYEQYF

abundance: .
d_gene: .
v_gene: TRBV27
j_gene: TRBJ1-6
CDR3nt: TGTGCCAGCAGTTTGGAGTTGGGGCCCTCACCCCTCCACTTT
CDR3aa: CASSLELGPSPLHF

abundance: .
d_gene: .
v_gene: TRBV5-6
j_gene: TRBJ2-7
CDR3nt: TGTGCCAGCAGCTTGGCAGGGTCCTACGAGCAGTACTTC
CDR3aa: CASSLAGSYEQYF

abundance: .
d_gene: TRBD1
v_gene: TRBV7-9
j_gene: TRBJ2-1
CDR3nt: TGTGCCAGCAGGGACAGGGGAGGCAATGAGCAGTTCTTC
CDR3aa: CASRDRGGNEQFF

abundance: .
d_gene: .
v_gene: TRBV9
j_gene: TRBJ2-7
CDR3nt: TGTGCCAGCAGCGTAGAGGTGGGGCTTTACGAGCAGTACTTC
CDR3aa: CASSVEVGLYEQYF

abundance: .
d_gene: .
v_gene: TRBV7-9
j_gene: TRBJ1-5
CDR3nt: TGTGCCAGCAGCTTTTCGGGGGGAGAGCCCCAGCATTTT
CDR3aa: CASSFSGGEPQHF

abundance: .
d_gene: TRBD1
v_gene: TRBV3-1/TRBV3-2
j_gene: TRBJ2-7
CDR3nt: TGTGCCAGCAGCCAAGATATGGTGACAGGGAATGACGAGCAGTACTTC
CDR3aa: CASSQDMVTGNDEQYF

abundance: .
d_gene: .
v_gene: TRBV5-6
j_gene: TRBJ1-1
CDR3nt: TGTGCCAGCAGCTGGGGGGTGCGGGGCCCTGAAGCTTTCTTT
CDR3aa: CASSWGVRGPEAFF

abundance: once
d_gene: TRBD2
v_gene: TRBV3-1/TRBV3-2
j_gene: TRBJ2-1
CDR3nt: TGTGCCAGCAGCGGCGAGAGGACTAGCTTAAAATACAATGAGCAGTTCTTC
CDR3aa: CASSGERTSLKYNEQFF

abundance: few
d_gene: TRBD1
v_gene: TRBV24-1
j_gene: TRBJ1-2
CDR3nt: TGTGCCACCAGTGATCGGACAGGGATGAATGGCTACACCTTC
CDR3aa: CATSDRTGMNGYTF

abundance: .
d_gene: TRBD2
v_gene: TRBV7-9
j_gene: TRBJ2-1
CDR3nt: TGTGCCAGCAGCATGGGACTACTTTCCAATGAGCAGTTCTTC
CDR3aa: CASSMGLLSNEQFF

abundance: .
d_gene: .
v_gene: TRBV10-1
j_gene: TRBJ1-4
CDR3nt: TGCGCCAGCAGCCGCGACCGAGGGGAAAAACTGTTTTTT
CDR3aa: CASSRDRGEKLFF

abundance: .
d_gene: .
v_gene: TRBV4-1
j_gene: TRBJ1-6
CDR3nt: TGCGCCAGCAGCCAGCGGGATGGTGGTGATTCACCCCTCCACTTT
CDR3aa: CASSQRDGGDSPLHF

abundance: .
d_gene: TRBD1
v_gene: TRBV10-3
j_gene: TRBJ1-2
CDR3nt: TGTGCCATCAGTGTTGACAGGGTAGGCGGCTACACCTTC
CDR3aa: CAISVDRVGGYTF

abundance: .
d_gene: .
v_gene: TRBV18
j_gene: TRBJ2-1
CDR3nt: TGTGCCAGCTCAGCAAACGGACAGTACAATGAGCAGTTCTTC
CDR3aa: CASSANGQYNEQFF

abundance: .
d_gene: .
v_gene: TRBV28
j_gene: TRBJ2-1
CDR3nt: TGTGCCAGCAGCCTACAGGGATTTTACAATGAGCAGTTCTTC
CDR3aa: CASSLQGFYNEQFF

abundance: .
d_gene: TRBD1
v_gene: TRBV2
j_gene: TRBJ1-1
CDR3nt: TGTGCCAGCAGAACAGGGGGCCCCTACCTCCACACTGAAGCTTTCTTT
CDR3aa: CASRTGGPYLHTEAFF

abundance: few
d_gene: .
v_gene: TRBV4-2
j_gene: TRBJ1-2
CDR3nt: TGTGCCAGCAGCCCAAGTGGGAGGGGGGGACACGCACTAATTAACTATGGCTACACCTTC
CDR3aa: CASSPSGRGGHALINYGYTF

abundance: .
d_gene: TRBD1
v_gene: TRBV27
j_gene: TRBJ2-7
CDR3nt: TGTGCCAGCAGTGGCCGGGACAGAAGCTCCTACGAGCAGTACTTC
CDR3aa: CASSGRDRSSYEQYF

abundance: .
d_gene: TRBD1
v_gene: TRBV30
j_gene: TRBJ2-7
CDR3nt: TGTGCCTGGAGCGGGACAGTATACGAGCAGTACTTC
CDR3aa: CAWSGTVYEQYF

abundance: .
d_gene: .
v_gene: TRBV2
j_gene: TRBJ1-6
CDR3nt: TGTGCCAGCAGTGCTCCCTCGGGGGGCAATTCACCCCTCCACTTT
CDR3aa: CASSAPSGGNSPLHF

abundance: .
d_gene: .
v_gene: TRBV5-1
j_gene: TRBJ1-6
CDR3nt: TGCGCCAGCAGCCCCATCGGACAGACCAATAATTCACCCCTCCACTTT
CDR3aa: CASSPIGQTNNSPLHF

abundance: once
d_gene: .
v_gene: TRBV6-5
j_gene: TRBJ1-1
CDR3nt: TGTGCCAGCAGTTCTCAGGGTGGGAACACTGAAGCTTTCTTT
CDR3aa: CASSSQGGNTEAFF